The present T cell receptor beta chain was sequenced within a study of regulatory T cells in long-lasting Graves disease. The table lists this clonotype with many counts. Its antigen remains unknown. Building the TCR beta libraries relied on iRepertoire HTBI primers, and CDR3 regions underwent Arm-PCR. TCRdb independently ran MiXCR on the multiplex PCR reads; one entry per CDR3 protein. Of 250,000 to 300,000 distinct CDR3 sequences in the sample, 15% to 20% were seen once. Germline V gene lookup returns CDR1 SGDLS and CDR2 YYNGEE. CDR3 length equals 16 residues. V was cut by 0 bases and J by 7 bases, with 20 bases left in between. Time point in this sample: newly diagnosed GD, antithyroid drugs for less than 3 months. The TCR library was made from RNA that had been extracted from PBMCs in TRIzol. Points from the study as a whole: Newly diagnosed patients had higher TCR diversity than persistent Graves' patients did. Comparison showed that persistent patients shared more public clonotypes (about 3,000) than new patients (nearly 1,000).

Separately, the same data were catalogued under a study of T cells in Graves' hyperthyroidism and ophthalmopathy. That work adds: Patients aged 18 to 65 had newly diagnosed hyperthyroidism of under 2 months' duration. Most expanded thyroid clonotypes above 0.001 also appeared in blood.

The clonotype originates from a woman in her 30s with Graves disease. This material consisted of peripheral blood mononuclear cells (PBMCs), taken at new diagnosis, from a patient treated with antithyroid drugs. The genes are TRBV9 and TRBJ2-7, with D perhaps matching TRBD2 (6 bases). In nucleotides, the CDR3 is TGTGCCAGCAGCGTAGATCGCGGGGACCTTTCGGGTGAGCAGTACTTC. Translated, it gives CASSVDRGDLSGEQYF. The full variable domain, with the rest looked up from reference TRBV9 and TRBJ2-7, is DSGVTQTPKHLITATGQRVTLRCSPRSGDLSVYWYQQSLDQGLQFLIQYYNGEERAKGNILERFSAQQFPDLHSELNLSSLELGDSALYFCASSVDRGDLSGEQYFGPGTRLTVT.